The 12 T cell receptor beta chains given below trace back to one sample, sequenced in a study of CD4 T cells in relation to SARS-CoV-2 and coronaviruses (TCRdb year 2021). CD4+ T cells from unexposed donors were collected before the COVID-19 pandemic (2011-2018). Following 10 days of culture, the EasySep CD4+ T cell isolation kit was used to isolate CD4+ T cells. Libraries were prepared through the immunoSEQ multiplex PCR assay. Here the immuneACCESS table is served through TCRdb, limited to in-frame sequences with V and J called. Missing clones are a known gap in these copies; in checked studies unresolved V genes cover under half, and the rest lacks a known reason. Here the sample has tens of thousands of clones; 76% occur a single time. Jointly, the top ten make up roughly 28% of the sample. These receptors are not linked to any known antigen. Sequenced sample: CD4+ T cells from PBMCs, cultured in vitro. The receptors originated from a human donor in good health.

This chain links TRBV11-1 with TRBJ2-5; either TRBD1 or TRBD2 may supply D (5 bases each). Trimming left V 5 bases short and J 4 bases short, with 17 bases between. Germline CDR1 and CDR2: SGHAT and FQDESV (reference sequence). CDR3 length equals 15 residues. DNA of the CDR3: TGTGCCAGCAGCGCCCCCGCCCCTGGGGGAGAGACCCAGTACTTC. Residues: CASSAPAPGGETQYF.

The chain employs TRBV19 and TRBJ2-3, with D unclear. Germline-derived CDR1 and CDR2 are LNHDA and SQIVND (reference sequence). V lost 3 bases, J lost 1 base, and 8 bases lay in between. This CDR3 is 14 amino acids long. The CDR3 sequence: CASSIQFGTDTQYF. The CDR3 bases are TGTGCCAGTAGTATCCAGTTCGGCACAGATACGCAGTATTTT.

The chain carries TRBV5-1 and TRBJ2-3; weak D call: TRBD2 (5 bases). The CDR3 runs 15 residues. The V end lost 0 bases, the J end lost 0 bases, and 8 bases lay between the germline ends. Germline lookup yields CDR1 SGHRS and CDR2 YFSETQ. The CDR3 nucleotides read TGCGCCAGCAGCTTGGCCGGCGGGAGCACAGATACGCAGTATTTT. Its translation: CASSLAGGSTDTQYF. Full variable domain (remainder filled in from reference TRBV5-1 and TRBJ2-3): KAGVTQTPRYLIKTRGQQVTLSCSPISGHRSVSWYQQTPGQGLQFLFEYFSETQRNKGNFPGRFSGRQFSNSRSEMNVSTLELGDSALYLCASSLAGGSTDTQYFGPGTRLTVL.

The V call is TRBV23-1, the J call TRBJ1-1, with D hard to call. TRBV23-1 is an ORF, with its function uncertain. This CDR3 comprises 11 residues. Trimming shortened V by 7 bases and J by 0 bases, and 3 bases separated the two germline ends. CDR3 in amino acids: CASNVNTEAFF. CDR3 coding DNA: TGCGCCAGCAACGTGAACACTGAAGCTTTCTTT.

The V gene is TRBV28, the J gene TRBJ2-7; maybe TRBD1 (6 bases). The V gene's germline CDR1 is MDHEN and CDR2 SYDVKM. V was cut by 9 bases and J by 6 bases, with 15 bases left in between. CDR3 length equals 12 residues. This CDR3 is CARWMRTVEQYF. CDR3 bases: TGTGCCAGGTGGATGAGGACAGTCGAGCAGTACTTC. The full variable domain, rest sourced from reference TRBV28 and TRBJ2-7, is DVKVTQSSRYLVKRTGEKVFLECVQDMDHENMFWYRQDPGLGLRLIYFSYDVKMKEKGDIPEGYSVSREKKERFSLILESASTNQTSMYLCARWMRTVEQYFGPGTRLTVT.

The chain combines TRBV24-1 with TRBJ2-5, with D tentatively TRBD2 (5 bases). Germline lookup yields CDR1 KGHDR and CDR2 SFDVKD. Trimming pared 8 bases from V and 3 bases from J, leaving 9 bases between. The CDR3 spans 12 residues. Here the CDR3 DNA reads TGTGCCACCATGAGAGGGAAAGAGACCCAGTACTTC. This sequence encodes CATMRGKETQYF.

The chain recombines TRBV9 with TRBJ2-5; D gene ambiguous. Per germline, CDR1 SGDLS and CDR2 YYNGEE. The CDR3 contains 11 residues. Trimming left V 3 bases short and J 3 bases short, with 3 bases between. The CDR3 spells CASSAKETQYF. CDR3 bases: TGTGCCAGCAGCGCGAAAGAGACCCAGTACTTC. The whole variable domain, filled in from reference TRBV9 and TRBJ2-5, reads DSGVTQTPKHLITATGQRVTLRCSPRSGDLSVYWYQQSLDQGLQFLIQYYNGEERAKGNILERFSAQQFPDLHSELNLSSLELGDSALYFCASSAKETQYFGPGTRLLVL.

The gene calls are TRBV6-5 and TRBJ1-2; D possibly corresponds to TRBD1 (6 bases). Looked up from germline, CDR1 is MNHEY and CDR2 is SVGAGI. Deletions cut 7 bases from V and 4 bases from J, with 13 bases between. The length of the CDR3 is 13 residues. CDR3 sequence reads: CASNGQSSYGYTF. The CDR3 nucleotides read TGTGCCAGCAACGGACAGTCTAGCTATGGCTACACCTTC.

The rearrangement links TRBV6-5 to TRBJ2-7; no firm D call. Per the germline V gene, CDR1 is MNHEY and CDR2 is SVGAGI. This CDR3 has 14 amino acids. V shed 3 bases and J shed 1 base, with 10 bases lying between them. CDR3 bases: TGTGCCAGCAGTTATTCGCGTTGGTCCTACGAGCAGTACTTC. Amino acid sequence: CASSYSRWSYEQYF.

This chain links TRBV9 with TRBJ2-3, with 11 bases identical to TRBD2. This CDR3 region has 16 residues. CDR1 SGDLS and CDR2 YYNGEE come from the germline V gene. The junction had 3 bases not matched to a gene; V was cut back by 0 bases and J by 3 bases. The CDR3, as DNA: TGTGCCAGCAGCGTAGCACTAGCGGGAGTTACAGATACGCAGTATTTT. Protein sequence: CASSVALAGVTDTQYF.

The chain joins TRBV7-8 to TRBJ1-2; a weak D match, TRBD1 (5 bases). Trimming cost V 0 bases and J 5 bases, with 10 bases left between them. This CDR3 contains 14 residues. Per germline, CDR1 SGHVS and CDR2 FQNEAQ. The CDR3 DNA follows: TGTGCCAGCAGCTTAGCGGGGGGAGGATATGGCTACACCTTC. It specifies CASSLAGGGYGYTF.

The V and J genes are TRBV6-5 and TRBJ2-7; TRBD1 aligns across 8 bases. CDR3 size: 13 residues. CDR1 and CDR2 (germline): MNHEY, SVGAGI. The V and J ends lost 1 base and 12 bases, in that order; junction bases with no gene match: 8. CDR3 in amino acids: CASSYLDRAFLYF. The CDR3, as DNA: TGTGCCAGCAGTTACTTGGACAGGGCCTTCCTGTACTTC.